These 12 T cell receptor beta chains came from one sample sequenced in a study of T cell repertoires in cytomegalovirus infection. What these receptors recognize is not known. TCRdb reprocessed the reads via MiXCR and lists one record per CDR3 protein. The sample lists under 850,000 distinct CDR3 sequences, around a third occurring once. This sample comprised cultured PBMCs, obtained from culture after CMV antigen stimulation. Receptor source: a human donor in good health (CMV status not recorded). Some clones in this sample may be carry-over from other donors' samples.

In this sample, this clonotype turned up a few times. The chain combines TRBV7-2 with TRBJ1-2, with TRBD1 matching 10 bases. The CDR3 sequence is 14 residues long. With 5 bases clipped from V and 4 bases from J, the junction kept 4 bases outside the gene matches. Germline assignment: CDR1 SGHTA and CDR2 FQGNSA. The CDR3, as DNA: TGTGCCAGCAGCGACAGGGGGCGATCCTATGGCTACACCTTC. Translating gives CASSDRGRSYGYTF.

This rearrangement joins TRBV18 to TRBJ2-4; D might be TRBD1 (5 bases). CDR1 and CDR2 from the germline V gene are KGHSH and LQKENI. V was trimmed by 5 bases and J by 0 bases, leaving 14 bases between them. CDR3 size: 16 residues. CDR3 sequence: CASSNTPRVAKNIQYF. Written as DNA, the CDR3 is TGTGCCAGCTCAAATACTCCCAGGGTAGCCAAAAACATTCAGTACTTC.

This clonotype was recorded once. V gene TRBV4-3 combines with J gene TRBJ1-2; D remains ambiguous. The CDR3 is 14 residues long. Trimming removed 3 bases from V and 6 bases from J, with 14 bases in between. The germline gives CDR1 LGHNA, CDR2 YSLEER. CDR3 region: CASSHFVGNDGYTF. DNA of the CDR3: TGCGCCAGCAGCCATTTTGTCGGGAACGATGGCTACACCTTC.

In this sample, this clonotype turned up a few times. The chain combines TRBV6-1 with TRBJ2-1, with 9 bases fitting TRBD2. There are 14 residues in the CDR3. Germline CDR1 MNHNS, CDR2 SASEGT. The V gene end was trimmed by 7 bases and the J gene end by 5 bases; junction bases not matched to a gene: 6. The CDR3 bases are TGTGCCAGCACAAGGACTAGCGCCGACAATGAGCAGTTCTTC. Residues: CASTRTSADNEQFF.

In its sample, this clonotype was seen a few times. V gene TRBV28 combines with J gene TRBJ2-7, with D possibly matching TRBD2 (5 bases). V was shortened by 5 bases and J by 2 bases, with 13 bases between the two germline ends. Germline-derived CDR1 and CDR2 are MDHEN and SYDVKM. The CDR3 has 14 residues. CDR3 sequence: CASSLQPGAYEQYF. In DNA, the CDR3 is TGTGCCAGCAGTCTCCAGCCCGGGGCCTACGAGCAGTACTTC. The entire variable domain, with the rest obtained from reference TRBV28 and TRBJ2-7, is as follows: DVKVTQSSRYLVKRTGEKVFLECVQDMDHENMFWYRQDPGLGLRLIYFSYDVKMKEKGDIPEGYSVSREKKERFSLILESASTNQTSMYLCASSLQPGAYEQYFGPGTRLTVT.

The V call is TRBV7-2, the J call TRBJ2-7; 10 bases agree with TRBD2. CDR1 is SGHTA and CDR2 is FQGNSA in the germline V gene. CDR3 length: 19 amino acids. After removal of 2 bases from V and 2 bases from J, the junction contained 15 bases not matched to a gene. The CDR3 loop reads CASSLHRSSSGSRAYEQYF. Written as DNA, the CDR3 is TGTGCCAGCAGCTTACATAGGAGTTCTAGCGGGAGTCGGGCCTACGAGCAGTACTTC.

J is TRBJ2-1 and V is TRBV7-2, with a possible D match to TRBD2 (5 bases). V dropped 5 bases and J dropped 1 base, with 12 bases sitting between them. Germline CDR1 is SGHTA and CDR2 is FQGNSA. The CDR3 is 15 residues long. CDR3 DNA sequence: TGTGCCAGCAGCCCGGCGGACTTATCCTACAATGAGCAGTTCTTC. Translating gives CASSPADLSYNEQFF.

Comments on this clonotype: This CDR3 is missing its conserved last phenylalanine or tryptophan, likely due to a read error. This chain connects TRBV30 to TRBJ1-6, with a tentative D call TRBD1 (5 bases). The CDR3 is made up of 15 amino acids. Trimming cost V 2 bases and J 9 bases, with 17 bases left between them. The germline V gene encodes CDR1 GTSNPN and CDR2 SVGIG (reference sequence). CDR3 in amino acids: CAWSPRAQGGSPLHI. The CDR3 region has the DNA TGTGCCTGGAGTCCACGGGCCCAGGGCGGTTCACCCCTCCACATT.

The gene calls are TRBV12-5 and TRBJ1-3; TRBD1 is a possible D gene (5 bases). Trimming took off 6 bases at V and 7 bases at J, with 25 bases between the two ends. The CDR3 contains 17 residues. The germline CDR1 and CDR2 sequences are LGHNT and FRNRAP. The CDR3 sequence is CASGSNLQGGFLNTIYF. The CDR3 coding sequence is TGTGCTAGTGGCTCGAATCTCCAGGGAGGTTTTTTGAACACCATATATTTT.

This chain connects TRBV7-9 to TRBJ1-3, with unresolved D. Germline V lookup: CDR1 SEHNR, CDR2 FQNEAQ (reference sequence). V shed 3 bases and J shed 0 bases, with 15 bases lying between them. The CDR3 has 17 amino acids. CDR3 nucleotide sequence: TGTGCCAGCAGCTTTATTCCGGGGATACTCTCTGGAAACACCATATATTTT. Translating it yields CASSFIPGILSGNTIYF.

This clonotype appeared a single time. The genes are TRBV20-1 and TRBJ2-3; 7 bases line up with TRBD2. The CDR3 length is 14 residues. Germline values: CDR1 DFQATT, CDR2 SNEGSKA (reference sequence). J gave up 4 bases and V 6 bases, and 10 bases lay outside the gene matches. The CDR3 DNA follows: TGCAGTGCGCGACTAGCCGGGGGTGCAGATACGCAGTATTTT. This translates into CSARLAGGADTQYF.

This chain uses TRBV27 with TRBJ2-1; 7 nucleotides match TRBD1. The V and J ends lost 4 bases and 7 bases, in that order; junction bases with no gene match: 1. Germline V lookup: CDR1 MNHEY, CDR2 SMNVEV (reference sequence). The CDR3 loop spans 12 amino acids. The CDR3 region is CASSWTGNEQFF. CDR3 DNA: TGTGCCAGCAGTTGGACAGGTAATGAGCAGTTCTTC.